The present entry profiles one T cell receptor beta chain with its context. Its antigen is unknown. These data come from a study of cytomegalovirus exposure and HLA in healthy donors. Trimming removed 1 base at V and 1 base at J, with 11 bases between. This CDR3 is built from 16 residues. Germline CDR1 reads SGHTS; CDR2 reads YDEGEE. PCR involved 60 Vbeta and 13 Jbeta primers. Only in-frame clones appear in the TCRdb table, and some are missing; sequencing was by immunoSEQ multiplex PCR. The table shows about 120,000 clones, with approximately 80% occurring only once. General observations from the study: Most TCR sequences showed up rarely, but some public TCRs showed up in many donors.

The chain couples TRBV5-8 to TRBJ2-2; no reliable D call. The TCR was taken from a woman younger than 35 in good health and CMV-seronegative. The source material was PBMCs. CDR3 nucleotides: TGTGCCAGCAGCTTGTATCCCTACTTGAACACCGGGGAGCTGTTTTTT. This sequence encodes CASSLYPYLNTGELFF.